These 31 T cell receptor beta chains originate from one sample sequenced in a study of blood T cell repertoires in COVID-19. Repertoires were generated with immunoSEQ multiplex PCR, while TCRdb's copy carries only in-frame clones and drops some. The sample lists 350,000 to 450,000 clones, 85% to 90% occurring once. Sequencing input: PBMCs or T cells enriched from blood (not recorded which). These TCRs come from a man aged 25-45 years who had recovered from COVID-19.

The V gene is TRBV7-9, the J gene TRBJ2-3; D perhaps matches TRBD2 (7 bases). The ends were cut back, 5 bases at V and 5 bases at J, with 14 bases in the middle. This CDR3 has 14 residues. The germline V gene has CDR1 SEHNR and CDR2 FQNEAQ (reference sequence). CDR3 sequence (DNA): TGTGCCAGCAGCCCTAGGGGGAGGGAAGATACGCAGTATTTT. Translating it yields CASSPRGREDTQYF.

Here the CDR3 DNA reads TGTGCCAGCAGGGGACAGGGTATTAAAAAACTGTTTTTT. Translated, it gives CASRGQGIKKLFF. The chain combines TRBV6-5 with TRBJ1-4; 9 bases fit TRBD1. Germline assignment: CDR1 MNHEY and CDR2 SVGAGI. Trimming at V came to 6 bases and at J to 9 bases, leaving 5 bases not matched to a gene. The CDR3 is made up of 13 amino acids.

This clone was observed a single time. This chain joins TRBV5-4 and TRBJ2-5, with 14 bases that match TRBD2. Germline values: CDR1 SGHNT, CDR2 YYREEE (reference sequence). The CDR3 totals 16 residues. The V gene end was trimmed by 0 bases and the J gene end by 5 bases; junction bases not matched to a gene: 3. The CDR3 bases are TGTGCCAGCAGCTTGGTGAGACTAGCGGGGGGGGAGACCCAGTACTTC. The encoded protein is CASSLVRLAGGETQYF.

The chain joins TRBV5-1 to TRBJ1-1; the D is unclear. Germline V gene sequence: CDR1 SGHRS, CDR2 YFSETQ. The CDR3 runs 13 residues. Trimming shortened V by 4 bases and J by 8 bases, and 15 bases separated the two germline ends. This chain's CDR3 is CASSPPSGSEAFF. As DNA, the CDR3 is TGCGCCAGCAGCCCACCTTCCGGGAGCGAAGCTTTCTTT.

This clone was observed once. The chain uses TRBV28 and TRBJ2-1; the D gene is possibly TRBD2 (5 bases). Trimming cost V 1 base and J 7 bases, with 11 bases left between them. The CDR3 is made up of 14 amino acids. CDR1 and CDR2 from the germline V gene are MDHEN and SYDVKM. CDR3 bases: TGTGCCAGCAGTTTATTCGGAGGTAGAAATGAGCAGTTCTTC. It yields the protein CASSLFGGRNEQFF.

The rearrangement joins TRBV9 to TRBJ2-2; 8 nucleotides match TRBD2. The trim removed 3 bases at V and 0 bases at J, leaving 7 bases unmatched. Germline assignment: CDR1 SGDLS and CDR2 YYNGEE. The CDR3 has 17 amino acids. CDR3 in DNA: TGTGCCAGCAGCGCCCCTCGACTAGCGCCGAACACCGGGGAGCTGTTTTTT. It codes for CASSAPRLAPNTGELFF.

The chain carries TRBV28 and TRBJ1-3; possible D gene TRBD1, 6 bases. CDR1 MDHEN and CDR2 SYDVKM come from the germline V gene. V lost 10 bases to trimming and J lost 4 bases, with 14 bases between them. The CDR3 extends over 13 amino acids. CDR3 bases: TGTGCCACCCGACAGGCTTCCGGAAACACCATATATTTT. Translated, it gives CATRQASGNTIYF.

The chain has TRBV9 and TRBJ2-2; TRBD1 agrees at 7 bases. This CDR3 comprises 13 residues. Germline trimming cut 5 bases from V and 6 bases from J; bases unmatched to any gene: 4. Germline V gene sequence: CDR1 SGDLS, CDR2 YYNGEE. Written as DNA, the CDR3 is TGTGCCAGCAGAACAGGGGACCCCGGGGAGCTGTTTTTT. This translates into CASRTGDPGELFF.

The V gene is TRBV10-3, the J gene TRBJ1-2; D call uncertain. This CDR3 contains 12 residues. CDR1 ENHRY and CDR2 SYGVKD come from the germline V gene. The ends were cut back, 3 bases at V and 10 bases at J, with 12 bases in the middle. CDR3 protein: CAISDTRAAYTF. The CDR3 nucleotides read TGTGCCATCAGTGATACGAGGGCAGCCTACACCTTC.

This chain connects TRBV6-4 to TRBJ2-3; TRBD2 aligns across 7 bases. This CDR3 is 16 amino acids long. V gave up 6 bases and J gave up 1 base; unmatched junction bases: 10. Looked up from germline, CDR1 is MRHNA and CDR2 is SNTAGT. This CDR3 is CASRPLAGLGTDTQYF. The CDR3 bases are TGTGCCAGCAGGCCTTTAGCGGGCCTGGGCACAGATACGCAGTATTTT.

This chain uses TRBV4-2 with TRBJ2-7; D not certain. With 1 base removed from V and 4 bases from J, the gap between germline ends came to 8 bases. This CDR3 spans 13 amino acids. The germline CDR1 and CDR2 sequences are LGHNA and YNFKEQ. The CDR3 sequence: CASSQGVRYEQYF. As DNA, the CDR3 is TGTGCCAGCAGCCAAGGAGTCCGATACGAGCAGTACTTC.

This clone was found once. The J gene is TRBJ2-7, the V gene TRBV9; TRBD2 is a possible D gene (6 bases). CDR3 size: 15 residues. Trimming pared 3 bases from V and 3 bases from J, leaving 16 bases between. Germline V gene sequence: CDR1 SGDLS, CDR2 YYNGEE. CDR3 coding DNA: TGTGCCAGCAGCGGATCTAGCGACCCGCACTACGAGCAGTACTTC. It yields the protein CASSGSSDPHYEQYF.

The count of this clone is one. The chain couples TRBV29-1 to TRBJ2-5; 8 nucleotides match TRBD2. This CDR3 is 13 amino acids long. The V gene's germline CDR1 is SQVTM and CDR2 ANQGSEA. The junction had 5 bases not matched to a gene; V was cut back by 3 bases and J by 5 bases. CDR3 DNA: TGCAGCGTTGATAGCGGGATAATTGAGACCCAGTACTTC. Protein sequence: CSVDSGIIETQYF.

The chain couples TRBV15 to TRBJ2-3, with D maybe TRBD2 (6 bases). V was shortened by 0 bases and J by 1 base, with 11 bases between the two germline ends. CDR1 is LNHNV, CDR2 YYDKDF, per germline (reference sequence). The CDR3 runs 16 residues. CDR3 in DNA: TGTGCCACCAGCAGAGATAAGGGACTGGGCACAGATACGCAGTATTTT. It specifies CATSRDKGLGTDTQYF.

The CDR3 DNA reads TGTGCCAGCAGCGGACAGAATCCCTACGAGCAGTACTTC. Translating it yields CASSGQNPYEQYF. The V and J genes are TRBV11-2 and TRBJ2-7; tentative D call: TRBD1 (6 bases). This CDR3 comprises 13 residues. CDR1 is SGHAT, CDR2 FQNNGV, per germline. The V gene lost 5 bases and the J gene lost 2 bases, with 10 bases spanning the gap.

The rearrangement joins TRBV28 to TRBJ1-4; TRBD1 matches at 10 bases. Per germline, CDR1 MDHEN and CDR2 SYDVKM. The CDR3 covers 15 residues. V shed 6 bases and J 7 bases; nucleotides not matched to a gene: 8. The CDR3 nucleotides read TGTGCCAGCAGACTCCCCGGGACAGGGGTTGAAAAACTGTTTTTT. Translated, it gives CASRLPGTGVEKLFF. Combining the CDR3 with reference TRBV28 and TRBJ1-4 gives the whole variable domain DVKVTQSSRYLVKRTGEKVFLECVQDMDHENMFWYRQDPGLGLRLIYFSYDVKMKEKGDIPEGYSVSREKKERFSLILESASTNQTSMYLCASRLPGTGVEKLFFGSGTQLSVL.

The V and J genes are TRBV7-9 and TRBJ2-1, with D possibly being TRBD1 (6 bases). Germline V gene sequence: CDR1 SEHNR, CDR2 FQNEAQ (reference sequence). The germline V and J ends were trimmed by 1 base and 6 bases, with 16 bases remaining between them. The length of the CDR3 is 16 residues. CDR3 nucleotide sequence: TGTGCCAGCAGCTTAGGTTTCCAGGGGCTCGGCAATGAGCAGTTCTTC. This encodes CASSLGFQGLGNEQFF.

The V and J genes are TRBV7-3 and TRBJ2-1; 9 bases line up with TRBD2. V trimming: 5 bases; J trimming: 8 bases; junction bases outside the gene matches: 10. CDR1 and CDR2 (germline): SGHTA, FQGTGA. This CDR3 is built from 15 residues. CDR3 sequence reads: CASSPGAGGPDEQFF. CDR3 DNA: TGTGCCAGCAGCCCGGGGGCGGGAGGGCCGGATGAGCAGTTCTTC.

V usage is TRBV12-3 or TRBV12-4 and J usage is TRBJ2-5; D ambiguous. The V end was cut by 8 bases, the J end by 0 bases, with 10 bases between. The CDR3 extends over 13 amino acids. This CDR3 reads CASGDTYQETQYF. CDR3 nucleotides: TGTGCCAGCGGCGACACTTACCAAGAGACCCAGTACTTC.

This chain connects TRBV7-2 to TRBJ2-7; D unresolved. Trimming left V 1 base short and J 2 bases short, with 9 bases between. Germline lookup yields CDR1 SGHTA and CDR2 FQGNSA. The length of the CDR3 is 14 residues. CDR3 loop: CASSLGPSPYEQYF. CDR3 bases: TGTGCCAGCAGCTTAGGGCCTTCCCCCTACGAGCAGTACTTC.

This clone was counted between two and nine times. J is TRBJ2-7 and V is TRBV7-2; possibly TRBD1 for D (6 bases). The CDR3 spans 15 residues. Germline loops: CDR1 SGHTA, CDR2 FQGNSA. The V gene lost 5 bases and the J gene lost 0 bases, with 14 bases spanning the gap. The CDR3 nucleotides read TGTGCCAGCAGCCTTACCGGGACAAACTCCTACGAGCAGTACTTC. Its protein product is CASSLTGTNSYEQYF. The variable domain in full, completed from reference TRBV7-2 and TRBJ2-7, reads GAGVSQSPSNKVTEKGKDVELRCDPISGHTALYWYRQSLGQGLEFLIYFQGNSAPDKSGLPSDRFSAERTGGSVSTLTIQRTQQEDSAVYLCASSLTGTNSYEQYFGPGTRLTVT.

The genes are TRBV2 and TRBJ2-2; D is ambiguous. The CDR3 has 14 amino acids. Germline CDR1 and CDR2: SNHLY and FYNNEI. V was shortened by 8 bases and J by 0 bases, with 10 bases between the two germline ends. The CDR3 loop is CASSPATNTGELFF. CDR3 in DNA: TGTGCCAGCTCCCCAGCGACGAACACCGGGGAGCTGTTTTTT.

The CDR3 nucleotides read TGTGCCAGCAGTACCCCCGGTGAAAAACTGTTTTTT. Amino acids: CASSTPGEKLFF. V usage is TRBV6-5 and J usage is TRBJ1-4; D is undetermined. Between the trimmed V and J ends, which lost 5 bases and 7 bases, there was a span of 8 bases. The CDR3 loop spans 12 amino acids. Germline lookup yields CDR1 MNHEY and CDR2 SVGAGI.

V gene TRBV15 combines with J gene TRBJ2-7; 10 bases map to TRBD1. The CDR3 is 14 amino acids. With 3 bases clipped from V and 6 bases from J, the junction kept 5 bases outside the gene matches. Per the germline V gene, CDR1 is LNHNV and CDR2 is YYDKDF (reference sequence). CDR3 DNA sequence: TGTGCCACCAGCAGGGGACAGGGGTCGGGCGAGCAGTACTTC. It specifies CATSRGQGSGEQYF.

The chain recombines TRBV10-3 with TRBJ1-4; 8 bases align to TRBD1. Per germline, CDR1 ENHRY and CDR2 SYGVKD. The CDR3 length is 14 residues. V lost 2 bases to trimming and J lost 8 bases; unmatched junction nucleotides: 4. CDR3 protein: CAISEQGAREKLFF. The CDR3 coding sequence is TGTGCCATCAGTGAGCAGGGGGCAAGAGAAAAACTGTTTTTT.

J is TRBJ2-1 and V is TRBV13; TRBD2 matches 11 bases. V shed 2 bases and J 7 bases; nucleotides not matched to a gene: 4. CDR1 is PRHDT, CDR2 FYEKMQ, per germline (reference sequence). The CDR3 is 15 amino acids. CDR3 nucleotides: TGTGCCAGCAGCTTACGGCTAGCGGGAGGTAATGAGCAGTTCTTC. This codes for CASSLRLAGGNEQFF.

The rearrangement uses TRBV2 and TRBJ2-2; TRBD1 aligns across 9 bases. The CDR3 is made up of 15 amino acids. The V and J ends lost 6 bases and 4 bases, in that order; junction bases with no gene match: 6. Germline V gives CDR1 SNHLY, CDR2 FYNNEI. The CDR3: CASSDDRGATGELFF. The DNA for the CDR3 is TGTGCCAGCAGCGACGACAGGGGGGCCACCGGGGAGCTGTTTTTT.

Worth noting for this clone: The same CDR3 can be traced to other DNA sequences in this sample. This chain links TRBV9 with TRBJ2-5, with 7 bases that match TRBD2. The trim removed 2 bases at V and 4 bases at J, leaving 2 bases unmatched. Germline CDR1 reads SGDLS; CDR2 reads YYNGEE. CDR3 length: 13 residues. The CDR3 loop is CASSVGLGETQYF. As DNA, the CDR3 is TGTGCCAGCAGCGTCGGACTAGGAGAGACCCAGTACTTC.

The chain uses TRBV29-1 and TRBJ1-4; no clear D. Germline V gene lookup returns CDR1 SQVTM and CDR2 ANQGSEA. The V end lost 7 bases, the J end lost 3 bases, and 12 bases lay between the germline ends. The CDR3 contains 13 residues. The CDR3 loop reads CSALPQANEKLFF. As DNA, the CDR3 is TGCAGCGCCCTGCCCCAGGCTAATGAAAAACTGTTTTTT.

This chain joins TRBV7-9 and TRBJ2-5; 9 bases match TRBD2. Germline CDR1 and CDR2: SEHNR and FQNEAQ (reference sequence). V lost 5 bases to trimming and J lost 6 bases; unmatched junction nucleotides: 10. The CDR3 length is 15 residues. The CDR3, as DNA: TGTGCCAGCAGCCCCGAGCGGGAGGCGGTTAAGACCCAGTACTTC. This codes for CASSPEREAVKTQYF.

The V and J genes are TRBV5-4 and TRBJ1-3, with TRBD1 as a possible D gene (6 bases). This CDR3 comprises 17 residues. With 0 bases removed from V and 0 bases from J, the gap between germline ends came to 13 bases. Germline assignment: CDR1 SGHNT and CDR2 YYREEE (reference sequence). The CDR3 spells CASSLGLWGLSGNTIYF. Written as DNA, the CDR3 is TGTGCCAGCAGCTTGGGGTTGTGGGGGCTCTCTGGAAACACCATATATTTT.